The 25 T cell receptor beta chains listed next were all sequenced from one sample in a study of cytomegalovirus exposure and HLA in healthy donors. Primers: 60 Vbeta forward and 13 Jbeta reverse. Here immunoSEQ multiplex PCR was the method, and the copy in TCRdb shows in-frame clones only, minus some. The table lists around 180,000 clones, 75% to 90% of them singletons. The sample taken for sequencing was PBMCs. The receptors were sampled from a boy aged 2 to 10 in good health and CMV-seronegative.

The chain couples TRBV11-2 to TRBJ2-5; D might be TRBD1 (6 bases). V was trimmed by 1 base and J by 5 bases, leaving 11 bases between them. CDR1 is SGHAT, CDR2 FQNNGV, per germline. This CDR3 region has 14 residues. CDR3 amino acids: CASSLARGGETQYF. The CDR3, as DNA: TGTGCCAGCAGCTTAGCCAGGGGTGGGGAGACCCAGTACTTC.

There are a few counts of this clone. The V call is TRBV5-1, the J call TRBJ1-4; D is ambiguous. CDR3 length: 14 amino acids. Germline loops: CDR1 SGHRS, CDR2 YFSETQ. V was cut by 0 bases and J by 8 bases, with 11 bases left in between. As DNA, the CDR3 is TGCGCCAGCAGCTTGGGCCCGGGGATGGAAAAACTGTTTTTT. This sequence encodes CASSLGPGMEKLFF. Drawing the rest from reference TRBV5-1 and TRBJ1-4, the complete variable domain is KAGVTQTPRYLIKTRGQQVTLSCSPISGHRSVSWYQQTPGQGLQFLFEYFSETQRNKGNFPGRFSGRQFSNSRSEMNVSTLELGDSALYLCASSLGPGMEKLFFGSGTQLSVL.

CDR3 sequence: CASSLGLAGREQYF. The CDR3 bases are TGTGCCAGCTCACTAGGACTAGCGGGGAGGGAGCAGTACTTC. The chain carries TRBV18 and TRBJ2-7, with 12 bases fitting TRBD2. This CDR3 region has 14 residues. CDR1 is KGHSH and CDR2 is LQKENI in the germline V gene. V shed 4 bases and J 7 bases; nucleotides not matched to a gene: 5.

The V gene is TRBV19, the J gene TRBJ2-6, with a weak D call TRBD1 (6 bases). The CDR3 runs 15 residues. V was clipped by 4 bases and J by 4 bases, with 11 bases between them. The germline V gene has CDR1 LNHDA and CDR2 SQIVND (reference sequence). The CDR3 here is CASSSRGEGANVLTF. CDR3 nucleotide sequence: TGTGCCAGTAGTAGCAGGGGAGAAGGGGCCAACGTCCTGACTTTC.

This clone was seen more than once but under ten times. The J gene is TRBJ1-2, the V gene TRBV29-1, with a tentative D call TRBD1 (6 bases). The CDR3 sequence is 12 residues long. Germline CDR1 is SQVTM and CDR2 is ANQGSEA. Deletions cut 4 bases from V and 8 bases from J, with 14 bases between. In DNA form, the CDR3 reads TGCAGCGTTGTCCGGGGGGCAGGCGGCTACACCTTC. It is translated as CSVVRGAGGYTF.

The chain carries TRBV12-5 and TRBJ2-1; D gene ambiguous. Germline CDR1 and CDR2: LGHNT and FRNRAP. This CDR3 is built from 15 residues. The V end was cut by 0 bases, the J end by 4 bases, with 10 bases between. The CDR3 loop is CASGLVAVVYNEQFF. The CDR3 nucleotides are TGTGCTAGTGGTTTGGTCGCGGTAGTTTACAATGAGCAGTTCTTC.

The gene calls are TRBV25-1 and TRBJ1-6, with a tentative D call TRBD1 (6 bases). CDR1 and CDR2 (germline): MGHDK, SYGVNS. Trimming removed 3 bases from V and 7 bases from J, with 16 bases in between. This CDR3 has 16 residues. The CDR3 DNA reads as TGTGCCAGCAGTGATTCTAAACAGGGTCAGAATTCACCCCTCCACTTT. Encoded protein: CASSDSKQGQNSPLHF.

The V and J genes are TRBV19 and TRBJ2-6, with 9 bases identical to TRBD2. V trimming: 4 bases; J trimming: 1 base; junction bases outside the gene matches: 5. This CDR3 region has 17 residues. CDR1 and CDR2 from the germline V gene are LNHDA and SQIVND (reference sequence). The CDR3 region is CASSSIAGVSGANVLTF. CDR3 DNA sequence: TGTGCCAGTAGTAGTATAGCGGGAGTGTCTGGGGCCAACGTCCTGACTTTC.

This rearrangement joins TRBV5-5 to TRBJ1-2; TRBD1 might be the D (6 bases). Trimming took 4 bases from V and 4 from J, leaving 17 bases between them. The CDR3 consists of 15 residues. Germline CDR1 is SGHKS and CDR2 is YYEKEE (reference sequence). The CDR3 region has the DNA TGTGCCAGCAGCGGGGGACAACTAGCGTCCTATGGCTACACCTTC. Its protein is CASSGGQLASYGYTF. Variable domain in full (rest from reference TRBV5-5 and TRBJ1-2): DAGVTQSPTHLIKTRGQQVTLRCSPISGHKSVSWYQQVLGQGPQFIFQYYEKEERGRGNFPDRFSARQFPNYSSELNVNALLLGDSALYLCASSGGQLASYGYTFGSGTRLTVV.

The sample holds one count of this clone. The CDR3, as DNA: TGTGCCAGCAGAGAGACCGGGGAGCCCGGGGAGCTGTTTTTT. It translates to CASRETGEPGELFF. V and J are TRBV6-5 and TRBJ2-2; a possible D gene is TRBD2 (5 bases). This CDR3 is 14 amino acids long. Trimming removed 6 bases at V and 6 bases at J, with 14 bases between. Germline CDR1 and CDR2: MNHEY and SVGAGI.

The rearrangement uses TRBV19 and TRBJ2-7, with 10 nucleotides matching TRBD1. The junction had 7 bases not matched to a gene; V was cut back by 6 bases and J by 2 bases. Germline V gene lookup returns CDR1 LNHDA and CDR2 SQIVND (reference sequence). CDR3 length: 15 amino acids. The CDR3 coding sequence is TGTGCCAGTAGCTGGGGGGGACAGGGGACCTACGAGCAGTACTTC. The encoded protein is CASSWGGQGTYEQYF.

The chain links TRBV28 to TRBJ1-1, with 7 bases identical to TRBD1. The CDR3 consists of 15 residues. The germline V gene has CDR1 MDHEN and CDR2 SYDVKM. J gave up 3 bases and V 4 bases, and 8 bases lay outside the gene matches. This chain's CDR3 is CASSSQGVGDTEAFF. The CDR3 nucleotides read TGTGCCAGCAGTTCTCAGGGGGTTGGGGACACTGAAGCTTTCTTT.

The CDR3 loop is CASSSGEKLFF. In DNA, the CDR3 is TGTGCCAGCAGCAGCGGTGAAAAACTGTTTTTT. This chain connects TRBV6-5 to TRBJ1-4, with D hard to call. Trimming took off 6 bases at V and 7 bases at J, with 6 bases between the two ends. The CDR3 runs to 11 residues. CDR1 is MNHEY, CDR2 SVGAGI, per germline.

The chain joins TRBV5-1 to TRBJ1-4; D unclear. CDR1 and CDR2 (germline): SGHRS, YFSETQ. The CDR3 spans 15 residues. V lost 0 bases and J lost 0, with 6 bases in between. The CDR3 reads CASSLDSPTNEKLFF. CDR3 nucleotide sequence: TGCGCCAGCAGCTTGGACAGCCCAACTAATGAAAAACTGTTTTTT.

This CDR3 is CASSEVGLGSGKSSYNEQFF. CDR3 DNA sequence: TGTGCCAGCAGTGAAGTGGGACTAGGGAGCGGGAAGAGCTCCTACAATGAGCAGTTCTTC. The chain links TRBV6-1 to TRBJ2-1; 8 bases fit TRBD2. The CDR3 covers 20 residues. Germline V gene lookup returns CDR1 MNHNS and CDR2 SASEGT. Germline trimming cut 1 base from V and 0 bases from J; bases unmatched to any gene: 14.

As regards this clone: At one of its ends the junction is not consistent with the germline gene, which may arise from a read error. Different DNA sequences within this sample yield the same CDR3. This chain links TRBV7-2 with TRBJ1-4; tentatively, D is TRBD1 (6 bases). This CDR3 is built from 16 residues. The germline CDR1 and CDR2 sequences are SGHTA and FQGNSA. The CDR3 sequence: CASSHTTGRAREKLFF. The CDR3 nucleotides are TGCGCCAGCAGCCATACGACAGGTCGGGCAAGAGAAAAACTGTTTTTT.

The CDR3 reads CASSPVQSNTEAFF. The CDR3 coding sequence is TGTGCCAGCAGCCCAGTCCAGTCAAACACTGAAGCTTTCTTT. The rearrangement links TRBV7-9 to TRBJ1-1; D gene unclear. V was shortened by 5 bases and J by 2 bases, with 12 bases between the two germline ends. The CDR3 is 14 amino acids. Germline loops: CDR1 SEHNR, CDR2 FQNEAQ (reference sequence).

The rearrangement links TRBV29-1 to TRBJ2-7; a weak D match, TRBD2 (6 bases). Trimming pared 5 bases from V and 1 base from J, leaving 12 bases between. CDR1 and CDR2 from the germline V gene are SQVTM and ANQGSEA. The CDR3 consists of 13 residues. The CDR3 nucleotides read TGCAGCGTTACAAGCGGGTATTCCTACGAGCAGTACTTC. Translated, it gives CSVTSGYSYEQYF.

The chain joins TRBV4-1 to TRBJ2-5; 10 bases line up with TRBD2. The CDR3 covers 15 residues. Germline V gene sequence: CDR1 MGHRA, CDR2 YSYEKL. V lost 6 bases and J lost 5; bases outside the gene matches: 9. The CDR3: CASSRAGGPGETQYF. The CDR3 region has the DNA TGCGCCAGCAGTCGAGCGGGAGGGCCAGGGGAGACCCAGTACTTC.

This clone has just a few counts. This rearrangement joins TRBV18 to TRBJ2-1; 9 bases are shared with TRBD2. J was trimmed by 4 bases and V by 3 bases; bases with no gene match: 4. The CDR3 runs to 15 residues. Looked up from germline, CDR1 is KGHSH and CDR2 is LQKENI. CDR3 coding DNA: TGTGCCAGCTCACCGACTAGCGGAAGTTACAATGAGCAGTTCTTC. Protein: CASSPTSGSYNEQFF.

The chain uses TRBV11-3 and TRBJ2-6; possibly TRBD2 for D (5 bases). Germline lookup yields CDR1 SGHNT and CDR2 YENEEA. The CDR3 is 17 amino acids. Trimming took off 1 base at V and 4 bases at J, with 14 bases between the two ends. The CDR3, as DNA: TGTGCCAGCAGCTTAGTGATAACAGCGGCCGGGGCCAACGTCCTGACTTTC. Its translation: CASSLVITAAGANVLTF.

The chain carries TRBV4-3 and TRBJ2-5, with TRBD2 matching over 12 bases. The CDR3 contains 17 residues. J lost 5 bases, V lost 0 bases, and 7 bases had no gene match. The germline CDR1 and CDR2 sequences are LGHNA and YSLEER. CDR3 bases: TGCGCCAGCAGCCAAGATCTCGGGCTAGCGGGAGGGGAGACCCAGTACTTC. Protein sequence: CASSQDLGLAGGETQYF.

The J gene is TRBJ2-1, the V gene TRBV27; 8 nucleotides match TRBD2. This CDR3 spans 16 amino acids. From germline, CDR1 is MNHEY and CDR2 SMNVEV (reference sequence). With 5 bases clipped from V and 3 bases from J, the junction kept 9 bases outside the gene matches. CDR3 sequence reads: CASSVAGNLYYNEQFF. The CDR3 DNA follows: TGTGCCAGCAGTGTAGCGGGGAATCTCTACTACAATGAGCAGTTCTTC.

The gene calls are TRBV4-1 and TRBJ1-2; a possible D gene is TRBD1 (5 bases). Between the trimmed V and J ends, which lost 1 base and 8 bases, there was a span of 14 bases. The germline V gene has CDR1 MGHRA and CDR2 YSYEKL. The CDR3 is 14 amino acids. CDR3 residues: CASSQVSGVRGYTF. The CDR3 coding sequence is TGCGCCAGCAGCCAAGTTTCGGGGGTTCGGGGCTACACCTTC.

V usage is TRBV2 and J usage is TRBJ1-1; 8 positions match TRBD1. J was trimmed by 2 bases and V by 6 bases; bases with no gene match: 11. Germline V gene data show CDR1 as SNHLY and CDR2 as FYNNEI. This CDR3 region has 16 residues. The CDR3 is CASRPDRGQVNTEAFF. CDR3 DNA sequence: TGTGCCAGCAGACCTGACAGGGGTCAGGTTAACACTGAAGCTTTCTTT.